The 7 T cell receptor beta chains presented below share a single source sample, sequenced in a study of blood T cell repertoires in COVID-19. Sequencing used immunoSEQ multiplex PCR; TCRdb keeps in-frame clones, though not all of them. The sample records roughly 38,000 clones, approximately 88% being singletons. Input material: peripheral blood. These receptors came from a woman aged 70-85 years with acute or convalescent COVID-19.

V is TRBV21-1 and J is TRBJ1-4. TRBV21-1 is termed a pseudogene. The CDR3 loop spans 16 amino acids. The CDR3 DNA reads as TGTGCCAGCAGCAAAGGAACACGCCTCAGCGATGAAAAACTGTTTTTT. Amino acids: CASSKGTRLSDEKLFF.

This chain uses TRBV7-2 with TRBJ1-3; D is uncertain. CDR1 and CDR2 (germline): SGHTA, FQGNSA. Deletions cut 5 bases from V and 4 bases from J, with 12 bases between. CDR3 length: 14 amino acids. CDR3 in DNA: TGTGCCAGCAGCCCTCGGACTCACGGAAACACCATATATTTT. Protein product: CASSPRTHGNTIYF.

This chain links TRBV27 with TRBJ1-1; the D is unclear. Germline V CDR1 and CDR2: MNHEY, SMNVEV (reference sequence). This CDR3 has 14 amino acids. V was trimmed by 2 bases and J by 2 bases, leaving 9 bases between them. This chain's CDR3 is CASSLVPLNTEAFF. As DNA, the CDR3 is TGTGCCAGCAGTTTAGTTCCCCTTAACACTGAAGCTTTCTTT.

The chain carries TRBV10-3 and TRBJ2-1; D might be TRBD1 (6 bases). The germline V and J ends were trimmed by 0 bases and 8 bases, with 11 bases remaining between them. The CDR3 extends over 14 amino acids. Germline assignment: CDR1 ENHRY and CDR2 SYGVKD. The CDR3 reads CAISESGAPDEQFF. For the CDR3, the DNA is TGTGCCATCAGTGAGTCGGGGGCTCCAGATGAGCAGTTCTTC.

The CDR3 region is CASSRRDRSYEQYV. As DNA, the CDR3 is TGTGCCAGCAGTCGTAGGGACAGGAGCTACGAGCAGTACGTC. This chain uses TRBV27 with TRBJ2-7; 8 positions agree with TRBD1. The V gene's germline CDR1 is MNHEY and CDR2 SMNVEV (reference sequence). The CDR3 runs 14 residues. V shed 5 bases, J shed 3 bases, and the junction held 6 bases outside the gene matches.

In its sample, this clone was seen once. The chain joins TRBV29-1 to TRBJ1-1, with D tentatively TRBD1 (6 bases). From germline, CDR1 is SQVTM and CDR2 ANQGSEA. Trimming removed 7 bases from V and 0 bases from J, with 15 bases in between. The CDR3 has 14 amino acids. CDR3 amino acids: CSAQGKPMNTEAFF. CDR3 nucleotides: TGCAGCGCTCAGGGGAAGCCTATGAACACTGAAGCTTTCTTT.

This chain joins TRBV4-1 and TRBJ2-1; possible D gene TRBD1, 6 bases. The CDR3 consists of 15 residues. Trimming cost V 0 bases and J 7 bases, with 13 bases left between them. Germline V gene lookup returns CDR1 MGHRA and CDR2 YSYEKL. The CDR3 DNA reads TGCGCCAGCAGCCAAGAGGGGGCCCGAGAGAATGAGCAGTTCTTC. Protein: CASSQEGARENEQFF.